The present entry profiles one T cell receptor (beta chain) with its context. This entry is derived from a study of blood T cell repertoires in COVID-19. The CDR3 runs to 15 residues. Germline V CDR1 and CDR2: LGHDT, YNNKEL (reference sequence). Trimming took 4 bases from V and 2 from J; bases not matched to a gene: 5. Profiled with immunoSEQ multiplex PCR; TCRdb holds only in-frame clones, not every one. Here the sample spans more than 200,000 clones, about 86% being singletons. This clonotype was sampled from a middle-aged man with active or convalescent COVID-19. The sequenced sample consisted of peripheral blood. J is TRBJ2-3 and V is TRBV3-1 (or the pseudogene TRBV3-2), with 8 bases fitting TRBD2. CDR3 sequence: CASSPRGGDTDTQYF. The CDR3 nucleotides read TGTGCCAGCAGCCCTCGGGGGGGAGACACAGATACGCAGTATTTT.